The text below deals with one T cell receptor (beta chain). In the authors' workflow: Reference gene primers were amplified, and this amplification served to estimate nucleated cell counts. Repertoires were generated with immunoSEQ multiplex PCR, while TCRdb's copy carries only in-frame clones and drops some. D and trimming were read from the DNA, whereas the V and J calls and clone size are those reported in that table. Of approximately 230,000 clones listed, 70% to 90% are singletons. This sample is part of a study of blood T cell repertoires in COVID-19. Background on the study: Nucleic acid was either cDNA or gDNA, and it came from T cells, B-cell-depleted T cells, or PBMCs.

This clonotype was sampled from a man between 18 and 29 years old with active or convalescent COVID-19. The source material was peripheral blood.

The CDR3 sequence: CASSPRTSGVGFSSTDTQYF. CDR3 coding DNA: TGTGCCAGCAGTCCCCGGACTAGCGGGGTGGGATTTTCTAGCACAGATACGCAGTATTTT. The chain has TRBV6-6 and TRBJ2-3; 12 bases agree with TRBD2. With V trimmed by 5 bases and J by 0 bases, 15 bases remained unmatched. The CDR3 totals 20 residues. Germline V gives CDR1 MNHNY, CDR2 SVGAGI (reference sequence).